One and the same sample provided the 25 T cell receptor beta chains below, sequenced in a study of cytomegalovirus exposure and HLA in healthy donors. PCR primers comprised 60 Vbeta and 13 Jbeta primers. Method: immunoSEQ multiplex PCR; TCRdb's copy keeps in-frame clones and lacks some. The sample has some 120,000 clones, and its top ten clones hold around 6.5%. The specimen was PBMCs. The receptors originated from a man between 40 and 49 years old in good health and CMV-seropositive.

The V and J genes are TRBV28 and TRBJ1-2, with a weak D call TRBD1 (6 bases). With 6 bases removed from V and 4 bases from J, the gap between germline ends came to 15 bases. This CDR3 contains 14 residues. Germline lookup yields CDR1 MDHEN and CDR2 SYDVKM. CDR3 residues: CASSIFPQGYGYTF. In DNA form, the CDR3 reads TGTGCCAGCAGCATTTTTCCACAGGGCTATGGCTACACCTTC.

The V call is TRBV2, the J call TRBJ2-1; D unclear. The germline V gene has CDR1 SNHLY and CDR2 FYNNEI. V was trimmed by 0 bases and J by 5 bases, leaving 17 bases between them. This CDR3 is built from 17 residues. CDR3 sequence (DNA): TGTGCCAGCAGTGAAGCGCTTCCCCACCTTCCGGACAATGAGCAGTTCTTC. It translates to CASSEALPHLPDNEQFF.

The chain uses TRBV28 and TRBJ1-5; D is possibly TRBD1 (5 bases). Germline CDR1 reads MDHEN; CDR2 reads SYDVKM. V dropped 3 bases and J dropped 5 bases, with 11 bases sitting between them. This CDR3 spans 14 amino acids. The CDR3 is CASSFAGRHQPQHF. The CDR3 nucleotides are TGTGCCAGCAGTTTTGCAGGGAGGCATCAGCCCCAGCATTTT.

CDR3 amino acids: CASSLSPGQGLTGANVLTF. The CDR3 DNA sequence: TGTGCCAGCAGCCTTTCCCCGGGACAGGGTCTCACCGGGGCCAACGTCCTGACTTTC. V usage is TRBV14 and J usage is TRBJ2-6; 9 positions agree with TRBD1. Germline-derived CDR1 and CDR2 are SGHDN and FVKESK. There are 19 residues in the CDR3. The ends lost 4 bases at V and 4 bases at J; junction bases unmatched: 14.

The chain carries TRBV28 and TRBJ1-2, with 7 bases that match TRBD1. Germline CDR1 reads MDHEN; CDR2 reads SYDVKM. Unmatched junction bases numbered 7, after V lost 3 bases and J lost 0 bases. The CDR3 has 16 amino acids. CDR3 sequence: CASSFGTTGSNYGYTF. The CDR3 DNA sequence: TGTGCCAGCAGTTTCGGGACGACAGGGTCTAACTATGGCTACACCTTC.

The chain recombines TRBV9 with TRBJ2-5; D gene unclear. The CDR3 is 13 residues long. The germline V gene has CDR1 SGDLS and CDR2 YYNGEE. V lost 0 bases, J lost 4 bases, and 7 bases lay in between. The CDR3 DNA reads TGTGCCAGCAGCGTAGGATATAGAGAGACCCAGTACTTC. This gives the protein CASSVGYRETQYF.

The rearrangement uses TRBV6-5 and TRBJ2-1; tentatively, D is TRBD2 (5 bases). Germline CDR1 reads MNHEY; CDR2 reads SVGAGI. The CDR3 consists of 13 residues. V was shortened by 0 bases and J by 15 bases, with 15 bases between the two germline ends. CDR3 region: CASSYSSGGRLFF. The CDR3 DNA reads TGTGCCAGCAGTTACTCCTCCGGAGGTCGTCTGTTCTTC.

V is TRBV6-5 and J is TRBJ2-5; possible D gene TRBD1, 5 bases. The end of the DNA fits TRBJ2-7 better, so the J call may be wrong. Germline CDR1 is MNHEY and CDR2 is SVGAGI. This CDR3 contains 14 residues. The CDR3 DNA reads TGTGCCAGCAGACAGGCCGCATACCTCTACGAGCAGTACTTC. It encodes CASRQAAYLYEQYF.

The chain carries TRBV7-9 and TRBJ1-3; a weak D match, TRBD1 (5 bases). The V and J ends lost 5 bases and 6 bases respectively, with 23 bases between them. Germline CDR1 is SEHNR and CDR2 is FQNEAQ (reference sequence). The CDR3 is 17 residues long. The CDR3 DNA reads TGTGCCAGCAGCAGATCCTCAGGGACTAGACTGGAAAACACCATATATTTT. This sequence encodes CASSRSSGTRLENTIYF.

V usage is TRBV6-5 and J usage is TRBJ1-5; no definite D call. V lost 7 bases to trimming and J lost 7 bases, with 20 bases between them. Germline values: CDR1 MNHEY, CDR2 SVGAGI. The CDR3 contains 15 residues. The CDR3 DNA reads as TGTGCCAGCAACCCTTCCGGGGTGGTAAGCCAGCCCCAGCATTTT. Translating gives CASNPSGVVSQPQHF.

The chain employs TRBV29-1 and TRBJ1-4; TRBD1 agrees at 9 bases. The CDR3 sequence is 15 residues long. Germline V CDR1 and CDR2: SQVTM, ANQGSEA. The V and J ends lost 5 bases and 7 bases, in that order; junction bases with no gene match: 11. The CDR3 sequence is CSVRIPGQGAEKLFF. In DNA, the CDR3 is TGCAGCGTTAGAATTCCGGGACAGGGAGCTGAAAAACTGTTTTTT. Drawing the rest from reference TRBV29-1 and TRBJ1-4, the complete variable domain is SAVISQKPSRDICQRGTSLTIQCQVDSQVTMMFWYRQQPGQSLTLIATANQGSEATYESGFVIDKFPISRPNLTFSTLTVSNMSPEDSSIYLCSVRIPGQGAEKLFFGSGTQLSVL.

In nucleotides, the CDR3 is TGTGCCAGCACCGACAGGGTTCAGGGCGAGCAGTACTTC. It codes for CASTDRVQGEQYF. The chain has TRBV5-4 and TRBJ2-7, with 7 bases lining up with TRBD1. Per germline, CDR1 SGHNT and CDR2 YYREEE (reference sequence). The ends lost 6 bases at V and 6 bases at J; junction bases unmatched: 9. This CDR3 contains 13 residues.

The V gene is TRBV7-8, the J gene TRBJ2-2; a weak D match, TRBD2 (5 bases). The V gene's germline CDR1 is SGHVS and CDR2 FQNEAQ. The length of the CDR3 is 15 residues. Trimming stripped 1 base from V and 6 bases from J, with 12 bases between. In DNA, the CDR3 is TGTGCCAGCAGCTTAGAGGCTAGCCTAGCCGGGGAGCTGTTTTTT. It yields the protein CASSLEASLAGELFF.

V gene TRBV7-9 combines with J gene TRBJ2-5, with a possible D match to TRBD2 (6 bases). With the DNA end fitting TRBJ2-7 better, the J assignment may be wrong. Germline loops: CDR1 SEHNR, CDR2 FQNEAQ (reference sequence). The CDR3 has 16 residues. CDR3 bases: TGTGCCAGCAGCTCTCCCCGTGGCGGGGCTTCCTACGAGCAGTACTTC. This sequence encodes CASSSPRGGASYEQYF.

V is TRBV29-1 and J is TRBJ2-4; a weak D match, TRBD2 (6 bases). V lost 6 bases and J 6 bases, leaving 6 bases between the germline ends. The CDR3 is 10 amino acids. In germline, CDR1 is SQVTM, CDR2 ANQGSEA. The CDR3 bases are TGCAGCGTCGGGGGAAACATTCAGTACTTC. Its translation is CSVGGNIQYF. The entire variable domain, with the rest obtained from reference TRBV29-1 and TRBJ2-4, is as follows: SAVISQKPSRDICQRGTSLTIQCQVDSQVTMMFWYRQQPGQSLTLIATANQGSEATYESGFVIDKFPISRPNLTFSTLTVSNMSPEDSSIYLCSVGGNIQYFGAGTRLSVL.

The chain employs TRBV5-1 and TRBJ2-5, with 8 positions matching TRBD1. V shed 4 bases, J shed 2 bases, and the junction held 1 base outside the gene matches. The CDR3 has 13 amino acids. Germline lookup yields CDR1 SGHRS and CDR2 YFSETQ. CDR3 coding DNA: TGCGCCAGCAGCCGGGACAGGCAAGAGACCCAGTACTTC. This gives the protein CASSRDRQETQYF.

The rearrangement links TRBV9 to TRBJ1-2; 11 positions agree with TRBD1. Per the germline V gene, CDR1 is SGDLS and CDR2 is YYNGEE. V shed 3 bases, J shed 8 bases, and the junction held 6 bases outside the gene matches. The CDR3 is made up of 14 amino acids. For the CDR3, the DNA is TGTGCCAGCAGCGAGGGACAGGGGGTTTTCGGCTACACCTTC. It is translated as CASSEGQGVFGYTF.

The rearrangement uses TRBV27 and TRBJ2-3; 9 bases line up with TRBD1. CDR1 is MNHEY, CDR2 SMNVEV, per germline (reference sequence). CDR3 length equals 15 residues. J gave up 1 base and V 6 bases, and 5 bases lay outside the gene matches. CDR3 coding DNA: TGTGCCAGCAGCTCAGGGACAGGGCGCACAGATACGCAGTATTTT. Translating gives CASSSGTGRTDTQYF.

The chain has TRBV7-2 and TRBJ2-7; 9 bases are a match to TRBD2. Germline loops: CDR1 SGHTA, CDR2 FQGNSA. V shed 5 bases and J 0 bases; nucleotides not matched to a gene: 14. This CDR3 comprises 18 residues. The CDR3, as DNA: TGTGCCAGCAGCCTGGGGGTGACTAGCGGACTTAGCTCCTACGAGCAGTACTTC. It is translated as CASSLGVTSGLSSYEQYF.

V usage is TRBV2 and J usage is TRBJ1-2; possible D gene TRBD1, 5 bases. The CDR3 has 16 residues. V was cut by 1 base and J by 2 bases, with 14 bases left in between. Germline V gene lookup returns CDR1 SNHLY and CDR2 FYNNEI. CDR3 sequence reads: CASSEDSPGLNYGYTF. CDR3 bases: TGTGCCAGCAGTGAAGACTCGCCAGGGCTGAACTATGGCTACACCTTC.

The rearrangement uses TRBV10-1 and TRBJ2-1; D may be TRBD1 (6 bases). Germline V gives CDR1 WNHNN, CDR2 SYGVQD (reference sequence). The CDR3 covers 14 residues. V was pared by 2 bases and J by 7 bases, with 12 bases between. For the CDR3, the DNA is TGCGCCAGCAGTGAGACAGGGATTAGGAATGAGCAGTTCTTC. This encodes CASSETGIRNEQFF.

This clone counts as medium-sized by frequency. The chain combines TRBV6-1 with TRBJ1-4, with D unclear. The ends were cut back, 2 bases at V and 7 bases at J, with 8 bases in the middle. CDR1 is MNHNS, CDR2 SASEGT, per germline. The CDR3 contains 13 residues. CDR3 region: CASSELKSEKLFF. The CDR3 DNA sequence: TGTGCCAGCAGTGAATTGAAGAGTGAAAAACTGTTTTTT.

This chain uses TRBV4-1 with TRBJ1-2, with D perhaps TRBD1 (5 bases). The germline V gene encodes CDR1 MGHRA and CDR2 YSYEKL. V was cut by 5 bases and J by 4 bases, with 14 bases left in between. The CDR3 totals 14 residues. CDR3 residues: CASSTFGGTYGYTF. CDR3 nucleotide sequence: TGCGCCAGCAGCACTTTCGGCGGGACCTATGGCTACACCTTC.

The chain uses TRBV5-8 and TRBJ2-1; D unresolved. CDR1 and CDR2 from the germline V gene are SGHTS and YDEGEE. This CDR3 comprises 17 residues. The V gene lost 6 bases and the J gene lost 1 base, with 20 bases spanning the gap. The CDR3 spells CASIYLLLADSYNEQFF. In DNA, the CDR3 is TGTGCCAGCATCTACTTGCTGTTAGCCGATTCCTACAATGAGCAGTTCTTC.

The rearrangement joins TRBV9 to TRBJ2-2, with D unclear. Germline CDR1 SGDLS, CDR2 YYNGEE. V was cut by 0 bases and J by 0 bases, with 6 bases left in between. This CDR3 region has 15 residues. CDR3 nucleotides: TGTGCCAGCAGCGTAGTGGGCACGAACACCGGGGAGCTGTTTTTT. Its translation is CASSVVGTNTGELFF.